This TCR beta chain was identified in a study of cytomegalovirus exposure and HLA in healthy donors. Libraries were prepared by immunoSEQ multiplex PCR; TCRdb keeps only in-frame clonotypes and omits some of them. There are 150,000 to 200,000 clones in the sample; approximately 83% occur only once, and about 3% lies in the top ten. Regarding the study as a whole: Clusters of TCRs from the first cohort tended to co-occur in the roughly 120 validation repertoires (as a later analysis found).

Points on this clone: The antigen remains undetermined.

There are 11 residues in the CDR3. The V end was cut by 6 bases, the J end by 12 bases, with 14 bases between. CDR1 LNHDA and CDR2 SQIVND come from the germline V gene (reference sequence). V is TRBV19 and J is TRBJ1-1; unclear D gene. This receptor was taken from a woman between 18 and 29 years old in good health and CMV-seropositive. Sequencing used PBMCs. The CDR3 loop reads CASRYLEETFF. As DNA, the CDR3 is TGTGCCAGTAGATACCTAGAGGAAACTTTCTTT.